The 6 T cell receptor beta chains below all came from one sample that was sequenced in a study of shared clonotypes between healthy human individuals. Some clones are missing from TCRdb's copy, which holds only in-frame ones; the method was immunoSEQ multiplex PCR. In the table there are hundreds of thousands of clones, roughly 70% of which are singletons. Sample: memory CD4+ T cells sorted from blood. Subset of the sample: CD45RA-negative fraction. These receptors were collected from a woman in her 30s in good health.

V usage is TRBV5-1 and J usage is TRBJ1-1; D ambiguous. The germline V gene has CDR1 SGHRS and CDR2 YFSETQ. Trimming pared 0 bases from V and 2 bases from J, leaving 11 bases between. CDR3 length equals 15 residues. The CDR3 spells CASSLGGSTNTEAFF. The CDR3 DNA sequence: TGCGCCAGCAGCTTGGGAGGGTCGACTAACACTGAAGCTTTCTTT.

The CDR3 bases are TGCGCCAGCAGCTTCGCGACTAGCGGGAGTGGCTCCTACGAGCAGTACTTC. The encoded protein is CASSFATSGSGSYEQYF. The V call is TRBV5-1, the J call TRBJ2-7; the match to TRBD2 covers 12 bases. V was pared by 2 bases and J by 0 bases, with 6 bases of the junction left unmatched. The CDR3 extends over 17 amino acids. The germline CDR1 and CDR2 sequences are SGHRS and YFSETQ.

The table lists this clone with a count of one. The chain employs TRBV7-2 and TRBJ1-1, with no clear D. Germline V gene sequence: CDR1 SGHTA, CDR2 FQGNSA. Trimming took off 5 bases at V and 2 bases at J, with 9 bases between the two ends. This CDR3 region has 13 residues. The CDR3 bases are TGTGCCAGCAGCCCGCAGACTAACACTGAAGCTTTCTTT. Its protein is CASSPQTNTEAFF.

About this clone itself: A clone one base away is much larger, so this may be a read error. This rearrangement joins TRBV14 to TRBJ1-5; D call uncertain. In germline, CDR1 is SGHDN, CDR2 FVKESK. CDR3 length: 13 amino acids. Trimming pared 4 bases from V and 0 bases from J, leaving 4 bases between. This chain's CDR3 is CASSLYSNQPQHF. Here the CDR3 DNA reads TGTGCCAGCAGCCTATATAGCAATCAGCCCCAGCATTTT.

This chain joins TRBV2 and TRBJ1-3; D is ambiguous. The V end was cut by 6 bases, the J end by 0 bases, with 15 bases between. Looked up from germline, CDR1 is SNHLY and CDR2 is FYNNEI. This CDR3 contains 16 residues. The CDR3 nucleotides read TGTGCCAGCAGCCGCTCCGAGTCGACCTCTGGAAACACCATATATTTT. This gives the protein CASSRSESTSGNTIYF. Complete variable domain (other parts from reference TRBV2 and TRBJ1-3): EPEVTQTPSHQVTQMGQEVILRCVPISNHLYFYWYRQILGQKVEFLVSFYNNEISEKSEIFDDQFSVERPDGSNFTLKIRSTKLEDSAMYFCASSRSESTSGNTIYFGEGSWLTVV.

This chain links TRBV6-1 with TRBJ1-3, with a weak D call TRBD1 (6 bases). The CDR3 is made up of 16 amino acids. Looked up from germline, CDR1 is MNHNS and CDR2 is SASEGT. Trimming shortened V by 3 bases and J by 0 bases, and 12 bases separated the two germline ends. CDR3 amino acids: CASSDPGQSSGNTIYF. DNA for the CDR3: TGTGCCAGCAGTGACCCTGGACAGAGCTCTGGAAACACCATATATTTT.